The clone carrying this T cell receptor beta chain was counted a few times. The sample is drawn from a study of blood T cell repertoires in COVID-19. Original processing notes: For nucleated cells, counts were estimated from reference gene primer amplification. The assay was immunoSEQ multiplex PCR, and TCRdb's table has in-frame clones only and misses some. From that table come the V and J calls and clone size; the DNA was used to work out D and trimming. Of a few hundred thousand clones listed, approximately 86% are singletons. The sequencing input was peripheral blood. This receptor was obtained from a human donor in a cohort sampled during active COVID-19.

CDR3 coding DNA: TGTGCCAGCAGCTTCGACTGGAGCTCCTACGAGCAGTACTTC. This sequence encodes CASSFDWSSYEQYF. This chain uses TRBV5-5 with TRBJ2-7; D remains unclear. Trimming stripped 2 bases from V and 0 bases from J, with 9 bases between. The CDR3 spans 14 residues. CDR1 is SGHKS, CDR2 YYEKEE, per germline (reference sequence). Full variable domain (missing parts from reference TRBV5-5 and TRBJ2-7): DAGVTQSPTHLIKTRGQQVTLRCSPISGHKSVSWYQQVLGQGPQFIFQYYEKEERGRGNFPDRFSARQFPNYSSELNVNALLLGDSALYLCASSFDWSSYEQYFGPGTRLTVT.